This TCR beta chain was sequenced in a study of cytomegalovirus exposure and HLA in healthy donors. Study-wide context: Within the Caucasian-associated ancestry cluster were roughly 82% of the approximately 400 genotyped donors. Whole-study findings and limits: Apart from CMV serostatus, no immune exposure information was available. As confirmed in vitro, three CMV-associated chains were specific for CMV antigens. It was reported that the classifier diagnosed cytomegalovirus status with high specificity and sensitivity in both the original and validation cohorts.

PCR was performed using 60 Vbeta and 13 Jbeta primers. Sequencing was performed with immunoSEQ multiplex PCR; in TCRdb, only in-frame clones are kept and a portion is missing. This table holds approximately 120,000 clones, 17% found once. As regards this clone: The antigen remains unidentified.

Trimming removed 4 bases from V and 2 bases from J; junction bases left unmatched: 10. The CDR3 contains 16 residues. Germline V gene sequence: CDR1 SGHTS, CDR2 YDEGEE. The chain couples TRBV5-8 to TRBJ1-2; 8 bases are shared with TRBD1. The sequence derives from a female donor in good health and CMV-seropositive. The sequencing input was PBMCs. CDR3 sequence (DNA): TGTGCCAGCAGCCCAGGGACAGGAGAGACAAACTATGGCTACACCTTC. It codes for CASSPGTGETNYGYTF.